Presented here are 4 T cell receptor beta chains from one specimen sequenced in a study of T-cell reconstitution after alpha-beta-depleted transplantation in children. Molecular barcoding with unique molecular identifiers was used for the TCRbeta library. TCRdb analysed the PCR reads with MiXCR anew, one entry per CDR3 protein. This table holds about 540,000 distinct CDR3 sequences, 18% found once. Here the sequenced sample was PBMCs from the stem cell graft donor, taken from the stem cell graft. The receptors here all came from a human donor who donated a stem cell graft to a child with acute lymphoblastic leukemia.

This chain uses TRBV21-1 with TRBJ2-1; the DNA was not compared with TRBD1, the D call given in the table. TRBV21-1 is given as a pseudogene. This CDR3 has 11 residues. The CDR3 spells CASDSYNEQFF. CDR3 sequence (DNA): TGTGCCAGTGACAGTTACAATGAGCAGTTCTTC.

This clonotype occurred a few times. CDR3 in DNA: TGCAGTTCTAACGTTCTCCGCCCCACAGATACGCAGTATTTT. This sequence encodes CSSNVLRPTDTQYF. V usage is TRBV20-1 and J usage is TRBJ2-3, with D uncertain. The V end lost 8 bases, the J end lost 2 bases, and 17 bases lay between the germline ends. Per the germline V gene, CDR1 is DFQATT and CDR2 is SNEGSKA (reference sequence). CDR3 length: 14 residues.

This chain joins TRBV5-1 and TRBJ1-1, with D perhaps matching TRBD1 (6 bases). The germline gives CDR1 SGHRS, CDR2 YFSETQ. The CDR3 totals 16 residues. V was cut by 3 bases and J by 0 bases, with 15 bases left in between. The CDR3 DNA is TGCGCCAGCAGCTCTACAGGGCTTACTATGAACACTGAAGCTTTCTTT. Translating gives CASSSTGLTMNTEAFF.

This clonotype appeared once. The rearrangement links TRBV7-2 to TRBJ2-1; TRBD2 matches at 9 bases. The germline V gene encodes CDR1 SGHTA and CDR2 FQGNSA. The CDR3 spans 14 residues. Unmatched junction bases numbered 6, after V lost 7 bases and J lost 5 bases. CDR3 coding DNA: TGTGCCAGCACCGTTCTAGCGGGGAACAATGAGCAGTTCTTC. Translated, it gives CASTVLAGNNEQFF.